These T cell receptor beta chains were read from a single sample in a study of T cell repertoires in cytomegalovirus infection. Using its own MiXCR run on the reads, TCRdb lists one record per CDR3 protein. The data contain about 830,000 distinct CDR3 sequences, approximately 29% of them singletons. These TCRs are of unknown antigen specificity. This sample comprised cultured CD8+ T cells from PBMCs, obtained from culture after CMV antigen stimulation. These TCRs come from a human donor in good health (CMV status not recorded). Some clones in this sample may be carry-over from other donors' samples. Each CDR3 is given with its conserved first and last residue. Fields, in order: V gene, J gene, clone size, D gene, CDR3 protein, CDR3 DNA. D genes are given only for firm matches. Not every row has a clone size; where given, it reads once, few, many or a size class.

>TRBV7-9|TRBJ1-5|.|TRBD1
CASSPTTGGGNQPQHF
TGTGCCAGCAGCCCTACGACAGGGGGCGGCAATCAGCCCCAGCATTTT
>TRBV4-1|TRBJ2-5|.|TRBD1
CASSHPRQGDQETQYF
TGCGCCAGCAGCCACCCTCGACAGGGCGACCAAGAGACCCAGTACTTC
>TRBV7-8|TRBJ2-3|few|.
CATYSGVGQDTQYF
TGTGCCACCTATTCCGGCGTAGGCCAAGATACGCAGTATTTT
>TRBV6-6|TRBJ2-3|few|TRBD2
CASSQGLAGMRDTQYF
TGTGCCAGCAGTCAAGGACTAGCCGGGATGAGAGATACGCAGTATTTT
>TRBV7-2|TRBJ1-4|few|.
CASSLEPTNEKLFF
TGTGCCAGCAGCTTAGAACCAACTAATGAAAAACTGTTTTTT
>TRBV7-9|TRBJ2-2|.|TRBD2
CASSLASGGPDGGELFF
TGTGCCAGCAGCTTAGCTAGCGGGGGCCCCGACGGCGGGGAGCTGTTTTTT
>TRBV10-3|TRBJ2-5|.|.
CATGGLGSKETQYF
TGTGCCACGGGCGGGTTAGGGAGCAAAGAGACCCAGTACTTC
>TRBV6-5|TRBJ1-1|.|.
CASRRPGAEAFF
TGTGCCAGCAGGCGACCCGGTGCTGAAGCTTTCTTT
>TRBV27|TRBJ2-1|few|.
CASSSYHEQFF
TGTGCCAGCAGTTCGTACCATGAGCAGTTCTTC
>TRBV7-8|TRBJ2-3|.|TRBD2
CASSFYFRAGVTDTQYF
TGTGCCAGCAGCTTCTATTTTCGAGCGGGGGTCACAGATACGCAGTATTTT
>TRBV19|TRBJ1-1|.|.
CASQDGYELNTEAFF
TGTGCCAGCCAGGACGGTTATGAGCTGAACACTGAAGCTTTCTTT
>TRBV7-8|TRBJ1-5|many|.
CASSSADKNQPQHF
TGTGCCAGCAGCTCTGCGGACAAGAATCAGCCCCAGCATTTT
>TRBV4-3|TRBJ2-1|once|TRBD1
CASSLATGQCNEQFF
TGCGCCAGCAGCCTCGCAACGGGACAGTGCAATGAGCAGTTCTTC
>TRBV9|TRBJ1-2|.|TRBD1
CASRDNRGGYYGYTF
TGTGCCAGCAGGGACAACAGGGGGGGATACTATGGCTACACCTTC
>TRBV7-2|TRBJ1-2|many|TRBD1
CASSWGQGLYGYTF
TGTGCCAGCAGCTGGGGACAGGGGCTATATGGCTACACCTTC
>TRBV7-8|TRBJ1-4|.|.
CASSPGPGADEKLFF
TGTGCCAGCAGCCCGGGCCCGGGGGCGGATGAAAAACTGTTTTTT
>TRBV27|TRBJ2-3|.|.
CASTLGGRQKDTQYF
TGTGCCAGCACCTTAGGGGGGAGGCAAAAGGATACGCAGTATTTT
>TRBV25-1|TRBJ2-2|few|.
CASMRGTGELFF
TGTGCCAGCATGCGGGGCACCGGGGAGCTGTTTTTT
>TRBV7-8|TRBJ2-2|few|TRBD2
CASSPSGSGGGGTGELFF
TGTGCCAGCAGCCCTTCGGGCAGCGGGGGCGGGGGCACCGGGGAGCTGTTTTTT
>TRBV2|TRBJ2-4|.|.
CARTGANTNIQYF
TGTGCCAGAACCGGGGCCAATACAAACATTCAGTACTTC
>TRBV7-4|TRBJ1-5|.|.
CASSLGDGRERF
TGTGCCAGCAGCTTAGGAGACGGACGGGAGAGGTTT
>TRBV6-1|TRBJ2-1|many|TRBD1
CASGTGPNEQFF
TGTGCCAGCGGGACAGGCCCTAATGAGCAGTTCTTC
>TRBV6-5|TRBJ2-1|.|.
CASSYNPNSQGGYNEQFF
TGTGCCAGCAGTTACAATCCGAACTCCCAGGGGGGCTACAATGAGCAGTTCTTC
>TRBV4-3|TRBJ1-1|.|.
CASSQEWEEGPNTEAFF
TGCGCCAGCAGCCAAGAATGGGAGGAAGGGCCGAACACTGAAGCTTTCTTT